This entry lists 32 T cell receptor beta chains sequenced from one sample in a study of post-analysis software for immune sequencing data. Study-level points and caveats: With TRBV5-6, TRBV5-1 and TRBV20-1 included, about five TRBV segments were more frequent in patients than in controls.

Included in the TCR beta cDNA libraries were unique molecular identifiers. MiXCR was run by TCRdb on the PCR reads, yielding one entry per CDR3 protein. The sample includes about 430,000 distinct CDR3 sequences, 39% seen only once; the top ten take less than 10%. These receptors' antigens are unknown. The sequenced sample consisted of blood. All receptors derive from a girl aged 2 to 9 with multiple sclerosis.

The chain recombines TRBV7-9 with TRBJ2-6; D call uncertain. V was cut by 5 bases and J by 4 bases, with 9 bases left in between. The CDR3 spans 14 residues. From germline, CDR1 is SEHNR and CDR2 FQNEAQ (reference sequence). The CDR3 nucleotides are TGTGCCAGCAGCATCCTACGGGGGGCCAACGTCCTGACTTTC. This encodes CASSILRGANVLTF.

This clonotype was seen more than once but under ten times. The chain has TRBV2 and TRBJ2-5; 8 positions match TRBD1. Germline CDR1 is SNHLY and CDR2 is FYNNEI. This CDR3 comprises 14 residues. V trimming: 4 bases; J trimming: 5 bases; junction bases outside the gene matches: 6. CDR3 amino acids: CASSVSGGYETQYF. The CDR3 nucleotides are TGTGCCAGCAGTGTTTCAGGGGGCTATGAGACCCAGTACTTC. Supplemented by reference TRBV2 and TRBJ2-5, the full variable domain reads EPEVTQTPSHQVTQMGQEVILRCVPISNHLYFYWYRQILGQKVEFLVSFYNNEISEKSEIFDDQFSVERPDGSNFTLKIRSTKLEDSAMYFCASSVSGGYETQYFGPGTRLLVL.

This clonotype was observed a single time. The chain recombines TRBV18 with TRBJ1-5, with a possible D match to TRBD1 (6 bases). CDR1 and CDR2 (germline): KGHSH, LQKENI. V was clipped by 2 bases and J by 7 bases, with 12 bases between them. The CDR3 has 14 amino acids. The CDR3 bases are TGTGCCAGCTCACCAATGGCAGGGGTGCAGCCCCAGCATTTT. Translated: CASSPMAGVQPQHF.

With regard to this clonotype: One end of the junction fails to match germline, which may point to a read error. The J gene is TRBJ2-1, the V gene TRBV10-3, with 9 positions matching TRBD1. From germline, CDR1 is ENHRY and CDR2 SYGVKD. This CDR3 has 15 residues. The CDR3 loop reads CAISPQGALYNEQLF. DNA for the CDR3: TGTGCCATCAGTCCACAGGGGGCCCTGTACAATGAGCAGTTATTC.

This rearrangement joins TRBV7-6 to TRBJ2-2; the D is unclear. Germline V gene sequence: CDR1 SGHVS, CDR2 FNYEAQ. The ends were cut back, 2 bases at V and 4 bases at J, with 11 bases in the middle. The CDR3 consists of 15 residues. This CDR3 is CASSLRLPRTGELFF. As DNA, the CDR3 is TGTGCCAGCAGCTTAAGGCTACCGCGCACCGGGGAGCTGTTTTTT.

The rearrangement links TRBV9 to TRBJ2-1; D is undetermined. The CDR3 is made up of 14 amino acids. The germline V gene encodes CDR1 SGDLS and CDR2 YYNGEE. Trimming took 2 bases from V and 3 from J, leaving 9 bases between them. The CDR3 protein is CASSVSEVYNEQFF. Here the CDR3 DNA reads TGTGCCAGCAGCGTTAGTGAGGTCTACAATGAGCAGTTCTTC.

The chain is built from TRBV6-5 and TRBJ2-1; a possible D gene is TRBD1 (7 bases). The germline V gene encodes CDR1 MNHEY and CDR2 SVGAGI. The CDR3 length is 15 residues. Deletions cut 7 bases from V and 8 bases from J, with 21 bases between. Here the CDR3 reads CASTTLGRGAYEQFF. CDR3 nucleotides: TGTGCCAGCACCACACTGGGCAGGGGGGCGTATGAGCAGTTCTTC.

This clonotype has more than one count but fewer than ten. The V gene is TRBV29-1, the J gene TRBJ1-1; D not resolved. Germline-derived CDR1 and CDR2 are SQVTM and ANQGSEA. The CDR3 contains 13 residues. The V end was cut by 2 bases, the J end by 3 bases, with 10 bases between. The CDR3 is CSVEQTRHTEAFF. CDR3 DNA: TGCAGCGTTGAACAGACTAGGCACACTGAAGCTTTCTTT.

This chain links TRBV7-2 with TRBJ1-1, with 9 nucleotides matching TRBD1. V gave up 5 bases and J gave up 10 bases; unmatched junction bases: 8. The CDR3 spans 13 residues. The V gene's germline CDR1 is SGHTA and CDR2 FQGNSA. CDR3 in DNA: TGTGCCAGCAGCGAACAGGGGGCCCTTAGAGCTTTCTTT. It translates to CASSEQGALRAFF.

This clonotype was counted a few times. The rearrangement joins TRBV9 to TRBJ2-1; 9 bases fit TRBD2. The trim removed 3 bases at V and 1 base at J, leaving 2 bases unmatched. CDR3 length equals 15 residues. Germline V gene lookup returns CDR1 SGDLS and CDR2 YYNGEE. CDR3 amino acids: CASSELAGSYNEQFF. DNA of the CDR3: TGTGCCAGCAGCGAACTAGCGGGTTCCTACAATGAGCAGTTCTTC.

The genes are TRBV28 and TRBJ1-5; TRBD1 matches at 8 bases. The CDR3 extends over 15 amino acids. Germline trimming cut 5 bases from V and 3 bases from J; bases unmatched to any gene: 6. Germline-derived CDR1 and CDR2 are MDHEN and SYDVKM. The CDR3 DNA reads as TGTGCCAGCAGTGCCTGGACAGGGAACAATCAGCCCCAGCATTTT. It encodes CASSAWTGNNQPQHF.

About this clonotype: Germline and junction disagree at one end, which may indicate a read error. V gene TRBV12-3 or TRBV12-4 combines with J gene TRBJ1-2; TRBD1 is a possible D gene (5 bases). This CDR3 has 14 residues. CDR3 sequence (DNA): TGTGCCAGCAGACCCGGGACCGCTCCCTATAGCTACACCTTC. Its translation is CASRPGTAPYSYTF.

The chain uses TRBV4-1 and TRBJ2-7; 13 nucleotides match TRBD2. The CDR3 consists of 20 residues. Losses at the gene ends were 0 bases for V and 0 bases for J; bases not matched to a gene: 11. Germline V CDR1 and CDR2: MGHRA, YSYEKL. In DNA form, the CDR3 reads TGCGCCAGCAGCCAAGACCCGGGACTAGCGGGGCTTGATAGCTCCTACGAGCAGTACTTC. Translating gives CASSQDPGLAGLDSSYEQYF.

The chain couples TRBV20-1 to TRBJ1-2; D gene uncertain. Germline CDR1 is DFQATT and CDR2 is SNEGSKA (reference sequence). Trimming stripped 3 bases from V and 4 bases from J, with 18 bases between. The CDR3 extends over 15 amino acids. The CDR3 DNA is TGCAGTGCTAGTGAACCGCCCGAAAACAGCTATGGCTACACCTTC. Its protein is CSASEPPENSYGYTF.

The chain has TRBV7-2 and TRBJ1-3; D is unresolved. This CDR3 is 12 amino acids long. Germline V gene data show CDR1 as SGHTA and CDR2 as FQGNSA. The V end lost 1 base, the J end lost 11 bases, and 9 bases lay between the germline ends. DNA for the CDR3: TGTGCCAGCAGCTTAGGATTTGGGCCCATATATTTT. The encoded protein is CASSLGFGPIYF.

This clonotype has a single count. The V and J genes are TRBV10-3 and TRBJ2-7; D tentatively fits TRBD1 or TRBD2 (6 bases each). With the DNA end fitting TRBJ2-5 better, the J assignment may be wrong. This CDR3 has 17 residues. CDR1 and CDR2 (germline): ENHRY, SYGVKD. CDR3 protein: CAISDPLIGRGRETQYF. CDR3 DNA: TGTGCCATCAGTGACCCCCTCATTGGTCGGGGGCGAGAGACCCAGTACTTC.

The chain combines TRBV24-1 with TRBJ2-3; D not resolved. Germline CDR1 is KGHDR and CDR2 is SFDVKD. This CDR3 is 17 amino acids long. Trimming took 3 bases from V and 0 from J, leaving 15 bases between them. The CDR3 sequence is CATSDPRPGPSTDTQYF. In nucleotides, the CDR3 is TGTGCCACCAGTGATCCCCGCCCAGGCCCTAGCACAGATACGCAGTATTTT.

The CDR3 here is CASSDMGTGEDGYTF. The CDR3 bases are TGTGCCAGCAGTGACATGGGGACAGGGGAAGACGGCTACACCTTC. The chain employs TRBV2 and TRBJ1-2, with 10 positions matching TRBD1. V shed 3 bases and J 8 bases; nucleotides not matched to a gene: 9. The germline gives CDR1 SNHLY, CDR2 FYNNEI. The CDR3 runs to 15 residues.

V usage is TRBV9 and J usage is TRBJ1-1; TRBD1 agrees at 9 bases. The CDR3 has 16 residues. J gave up 0 bases and V 3 bases, and 6 bases lay outside the gene matches. Germline values: CDR1 SGDLS, CDR2 YYNGEE. The CDR3 spells CASSGTGVSMNTEAFF. In DNA, the CDR3 is TGTGCCAGCAGCGGGACAGGGGTCTCCATGAACACTGAAGCTTTCTTT.

This clonotype was picked up a small number of times. The rearrangement uses TRBV14 and TRBJ2-6; D is unresolved. From germline, CDR1 is SGHDN and CDR2 FVKESK. This CDR3 contains 16 residues. V was shortened by 0 bases and J by 0 bases, with 6 bases between the two germline ends. CDR3: CASSQDVVSGANVLTF. In nucleotides, the CDR3 is TGTGCCAGCAGCCAAGATGTCGTCTCTGGGGCCAACGTCCTGACTTTC.

The V call is TRBV7-9, the J call TRBJ1-1; D not resolved. Germline CDR1 SEHNR, CDR2 FQNEAQ (reference sequence). This CDR3 is 14 amino acids long. The V gene lost 3 bases and the J gene lost 3 bases, with 11 bases spanning the gap. The CDR3 nucleotides read TGTGCCAGCAGCTTTTTAGGCGGTGACACTGAAGCTTTCTTT. Translated: CASSFLGGDTEAFF.

This rearrangement joins TRBV9 to TRBJ2-7; maybe TRBD1 (5 bases). The CDR3 is 15 residues long. Germline CDR1 and CDR2: SGDLS and YYNGEE. V was trimmed by 0 bases and J by 1 base, leaving 11 bases between them. CDR3 sequence: CASSVEDNPSYEQYF. The CDR3 DNA reads TGTGCCAGCAGCGTAGAGGACAACCCATCCTACGAGCAGTACTTC.

This chain connects TRBV6-5 to TRBJ1-1; no definite D call. The CDR3 runs to 13 residues. V shed 2 bases and J shed 8 bases, with 12 bases lying between them. Per the germline V gene, CDR1 is MNHEY and CDR2 is SVGAGI. CDR3 DNA: TGTGCCAGCAGTTACCCCGGGAACAGAGAAGCTTTCTTT. It encodes CASSYPGNREAFF.

This clonotype has just a few counts. The V call is TRBV27, the J call TRBJ1-2; D is perhaps TRBD1 (6 bases). This CDR3 is 12 amino acids long. Germline V gives CDR1 MNHEY, CDR2 SMNVEV (reference sequence). Trimming removed 5 bases from V and 8 bases from J, with 12 bases in between. The CDR3 loop reads CASSPHREGYTF. CDR3 in DNA: TGTGCCAGCAGTCCTCACAGGGAGGGCTACACCTTC.

This clonotype was recorded once. The germline gene is not matched at one end of the junction; a read error may be the cause. CDR3 sequence: CTSSPMETQYF. In DNA form, the CDR3 reads TGTACCAGCAGCCCCATGGAGACCCAGTACTTC. The chain links TRBV7-7 to TRBJ2-5, with D unclear. Germline CDR1 reads SSHAT; CDR2 reads FNYEAQ (reference sequence). The CDR3 runs to 11 residues.

This chain joins TRBV7-8 and TRBJ2-3; D uncertain. V gave up 5 bases and J gave up 5 bases, with 8 bases separating them. The CDR3 loop spans 12 amino acids. In germline, CDR1 is SGHVS, CDR2 FQNEAQ. The CDR3 sequence: CASSVTRDTQYF. CDR3 DNA sequence: TGTGCCAGCAGCGTAACCCGAGATACGCAGTATTTT.

Only a few counts were recorded for this clonotype. The chain joins TRBV7-2 to TRBJ2-1, with 7 bases matching TRBD1. Germline CDR1 reads SGHTA; CDR2 reads FQGNSA. Losses at the gene ends were 3 bases for V and 4 bases for J; bases not matched to a gene: 3. The CDR3 has 14 residues. CDR3 sequence reads: CASSFPRGYNEQFF. The CDR3, as DNA: TGTGCCAGCAGCTTTCCCAGGGGGTACAATGAGCAGTTCTTC.

The chain has TRBV4-3 and TRBJ2-1; D unclear. Trimming took off 4 bases at V and 7 bases at J, with 14 bases between the two ends. Per germline, CDR1 LGHNA and CDR2 YSLEER. The CDR3 spans 14 residues. The CDR3: CASSPLTEVNEQFF. The DNA for the CDR3 is TGCGCCAGCAGCCCACTGACCGAGGTGAATGAGCAGTTCTTC.

The rearrangement links TRBV7-6 to TRBJ1-2; TRBD1 might be the D (5 bases). The germline gives CDR1 SGHVS, CDR2 FNYEAQ. Trimming took 0 bases from V and 3 from J, leaving 14 bases between them. The CDR3 has 16 amino acids. As DNA, the CDR3 is TGTGCCAGCAGCTTAGCGCGGGGGGGAGGCGACTATGGCTACACCTTC. Residues: CASSLARGGGDYGYTF.

This chain links TRBV4-3 with TRBJ2-7; D is perhaps TRBD2 (6 bases). The length of the CDR3 is 16 residues. The V end lost 0 bases, the J end lost 2 bases, and 14 bases lay between the germline ends. Germline values: CDR1 LGHNA, CDR2 YSLEER. CDR3 in amino acids: CASSQENRERTYEQYF. The CDR3 nucleotides read TGCGCCAGCAGCCAAGAAAATCGGGAGAGAACCTACGAGCAGTACTTC.

V and J are TRBV20-1 and TRBJ2-7, with D maybe TRBD1 (6 bases). V lost 4 bases and J 3 bases, leaving 7 bases between the germline ends. Germline CDR1 reads DFQATT; CDR2 reads SNEGSKA (reference sequence). The length of the CDR3 is 11 residues. The CDR3 DNA reads TGCAGTGCTAAGGACAGCTACGAGCAGTACTTC. Amino acid sequence: CSAKDSYEQYF.

The chain uses TRBV10-2 and TRBJ1-4; D gene ambiguous. V dropped 6 bases and J dropped 8 bases, with 22 bases sitting between them. Germline V lookup: CDR1 WSHSY, CDR2 SAAADI. The CDR3 length is 16 residues. CDR3 sequence reads: CASSAHGSGDQEKLFF. CDR3 nucleotides: TGCGCCAGCAGCGCCCACGGGAGCGGGGATCAAGAAAAACTGTTTTTT.